The next 18 T cell receptor beta chains were all read from a single sample in a study of blood T cell repertoires in COVID-19. Clones were read by immunoSEQ multiplex PCR, and TCRdb kept only the in-frame ones, dropping some. This repertoire shows under 250,000 clones, approximately 86% found once; its top ten account for roughly 5.5%. Material for sequencing was peripheral blood. All receptors derive from a human donor in a cohort sampled during active COVID-19.

V gene TRBV3-1 (or the pseudogene TRBV3-2) combines with J gene TRBJ2-1; 7 bases match TRBD2. This CDR3 has 14 amino acids. Trimming took 3 bases from V and 4 from J; bases not matched to a gene: 3. From germline, CDR1 is LGHDT and CDR2 YNNKEL (reference sequence). This chain's CDR3 is CASSQSGAYNEQFF. The CDR3 DNA reads TGTGCCAGCAGCCAGAGCGGGGCGTACAATGAGCAGTTCTTC.

The rearrangement joins TRBV5-1 to TRBJ2-7; 8 bases fit TRBD1. J was trimmed by 6 bases and V by 7 bases; bases with no gene match: 18. CDR3 length: 16 amino acids. Germline V gene sequence: CDR1 SGHRS, CDR2 YFSETQ. Here the CDR3 reads CASHASGTGRGPEQYF. The CDR3 DNA is TGCGCCAGCCACGCTTCCGGGACAGGTCGGGGGCCCGAGCAGTACTTC.

The CDR3 DNA follows: TGTGCCAGCTCACTATTACAGGGGGCCTCGGTTGGGAACACTGAAGCTTTCTTT. Protein sequence: CASSLLQGASVGNTEAFF. The chain has TRBV18 and TRBJ1-1; 9 bases line up with TRBD1. CDR1 and CDR2 from the germline V gene are KGHSH and LQKENI. The CDR3 extends over 18 amino acids. Trimming removed 4 bases from V and 1 base from J; junction bases left unmatched: 13.

The V gene is TRBV28, the J gene TRBJ1-1, with 11 nucleotides matching TRBD1. V shed 6 bases and J 5 bases; nucleotides not matched to a gene: 8. There are 15 residues in the CDR3. Germline V gene lookup returns CDR1 MDHEN and CDR2 SYDVKM. CDR3 sequence reads: CASSSPGQGVTEAFF. As DNA, the CDR3 is TGTGCCAGCAGCTCTCCGGGACAGGGGGTAACTGAAGCTTTCTTT.

J is TRBJ2-5 and V is TRBV29-1; 9 bases fit TRBD1. Germline CDR1 and CDR2: SQVTM and ANQGSEA. The CDR3 has 18 residues. Unmatched junction bases numbered 13, after V lost 0 bases and J lost 2 bases. The CDR3 reads CSVEDFLSTGGGQETQYF. The CDR3 DNA reads TGCAGCGTTGAAGATTTCCTCTCGACAGGGGGAGGTCAAGAGACCCAGTACTTC. The full variable domain, in which reference TRBV29-1 and TRBJ2-5 provide the parts outside the CDR3, is SAVISQKPSRDICQRGTSLTIQCQVDSQVTMMFWYRQQPGQSLTLIATANQGSEATYESGFVIDKFPISRPNLTFSTLTVSNMSPEDSSIYLCSVEDFLSTGGGQETQYFGPGTRLLVL.

CDR3 sequence reads: CASSQGTGGLEAFF. The CDR3 coding sequence is TGTGCCAGCAGCCAAGGCACAGGGGGCCTCGAAGCTTTCTTT. The chain recombines TRBV3-1 (or the pseudogene TRBV3-2) with TRBJ1-1, with 9 bases identical to TRBD1. V lost 1 base and J lost 8; bases outside the gene matches: 5. The CDR3 length is 14 residues. Germline V lookup: CDR1 LGHDT, CDR2 YNNKEL (reference sequence).

The genes are TRBV10-3 and TRBJ1-3; maybe TRBD1 (6 bases). Germline V gene lookup returns CDR1 ENHRY and CDR2 SYGVKD. The CDR3 consists of 18 residues. Trimming removed 0 bases at V and 3 bases at J, with 18 bases between. CDR3 region: CAISESALGAVGGNTIYF. In DNA form, the CDR3 reads TGTGCCATCAGTGAGTCGGCTCTGGGGGCGGTTGGTGGAAACACCATATATTTT.

This sequence joins TRBV3-1 (or the pseudogene TRBV3-2) and TRBJ2-1; TRBD2 aligns across 9 bases. Per the germline V gene, CDR1 is LGHDT and CDR2 is YNNKEL (reference sequence). There are 15 residues in the CDR3. The junction had 6 bases not matched to a gene; V was cut back by 0 bases and J by 9 bases. The CDR3 sequence is CASSQDLRGGLEQFF. The CDR3 bases are TGTGCCAGCAGCCAAGATCTGCGGGGGGGCCTTGAGCAGTTCTTC.

This chain joins TRBV10-3 and TRBJ2-7; D is perhaps TRBD2 (6 bases). Germline values: CDR1 ENHRY, CDR2 SYGVKD. CDR3 length: 12 residues. The V and J ends lost 6 bases and 5 bases respectively, with 11 bases between them. Here the CDR3 reads CAIRREANEQYF. The CDR3, as DNA: TGTGCCATCAGGAGGGAGGCGAACGAGCAGTACTTC.

V usage is TRBV12-5 and J usage is TRBJ1-1; D unresolved. V was trimmed by 3 bases and J by 1 base, leaving 6 bases between them. This CDR3 spans 13 amino acids. CDR1 is LGHNT and CDR2 is FRNRAP in the germline V gene. The CDR3 sequence: CASGFGTNTEAFF. CDR3 DNA sequence: TGTGCTAGTGGTTTTGGCACGAACACTGAAGCTTTCTTT.

The chain has TRBV5-1 and TRBJ2-3, with 11 bases fitting TRBD2. V lost 4 bases, J lost 5 bases, and 6 bases stayed unmatched. The CDR3 totals 15 residues. Looked up from germline, CDR1 is SGHRS and CDR2 is YFSETQ. The CDR3 reads CASSRLAGGIDTQYF. CDR3 coding DNA: TGCGCCAGCAGCCGATTAGCGGGAGGGATAGATACGCAGTATTTT. The full variable domain, in which reference TRBV5-1 and TRBJ2-3 provide the parts outside the CDR3, is KAGVTQTPRYLIKTRGQQVTLSCSPISGHRSVSWYQQTPGQGLQFLFEYFSETQRNKGNFPGRFSGRQFSNSRSEMNVSTLELGDSALYLCASSRLAGGIDTQYFGPGTRLTVL.

V gene TRBV15 combines with J gene TRBJ2-3; TRBD2 might be the D (6 bases). V dropped 0 bases and J dropped 0 bases, with 10 bases sitting between them. The germline V gene has CDR1 LNHNV and CDR2 YYDKDF (reference sequence). This CDR3 comprises 16 residues. The CDR3 region is CATSRERDYSTDTQYF. The CDR3 DNA reads TGTGCCACCAGCAGAGAGCGGGATTATAGCACAGATACGCAGTATTTT.

The table lists this clone with a few counts. V and J are TRBV7-6 and TRBJ2-6, with D perhaps TRBD2 (5 bases). CDR3 size: 16 residues. Trimming took 5 bases from V and 4 from J, leaving 15 bases between them. Germline CDR1 is SGHVS and CDR2 is FNYEAQ. The CDR3, as DNA: TGTGCCAGCAGCAGACGACGGGGTAGCGGGGCCAACGTCCTGACTTTC. Residues: CASSRRRGSGANVLTF.

J is TRBJ2-3 and V is TRBV5-1; D might be TRBD2 (6 bases). Germline CDR1 is SGHRS and CDR2 is YFSETQ. The CDR3 runs to 14 residues. Trimming took off 3 bases at V and 3 bases at J, with 11 bases between the two ends. The chain's CDR3 is CASSSGLQTDTQYF. The CDR3 bases are TGCGCCAGCAGCTCGGGACTGCAAACAGATACGCAGTATTTT. The complete variable domain, with remaining parts taken from reference TRBV5-1 and TRBJ2-3, reads KAGVTQTPRYLIKTRGQQVTLSCSPISGHRSVSWYQQTPGQGLQFLFEYFSETQRNKGNFPGRFSGRQFSNSRSEMNVSTLELGDSALYLCASSSGLQTDTQYFGPGTRLTVL.

V and J are TRBV15 and TRBJ2-3; D is possibly TRBD2 (5 bases). Deletions cut 0 bases from V and 0 bases from J, with 10 bases between. The CDR3 covers 16 residues. CDR1 LNHNV and CDR2 YYDKDF come from the germline V gene (reference sequence). CDR3 protein: CATSRDEGGSTDTQYF. In DNA, the CDR3 is TGTGCCACCAGCAGAGATGAGGGCGGTAGCACAGATACGCAGTATTTT.

This clone was seen a single time. In DNA, the CDR3 is TGTGCCTGGAGTATACAGGGGGCCCTTCCTTCACCCCTCCACTTT. It codes for CAWSIQGALPSPLHF. The rearrangement links TRBV30 to TRBJ1-6; 9 nucleotides agree with TRBD1. The trim removed 2 bases at V and 9 bases at J, leaving 8 bases unmatched. Germline CDR1 reads GTSNPN; CDR2 reads SVGIG (reference sequence). The CDR3 extends over 15 amino acids.

The chain employs TRBV3-1 (or the pseudogene TRBV3-2) and TRBJ2-1, with 8 bases identical to TRBD1. The germline CDR1 and CDR2 sequences are LGHDT and YNNKEL (reference sequence). Unmatched junction bases numbered 10, after V lost 4 bases and J lost 8 bases. There are 15 residues in the CDR3. The CDR3 DNA follows: TGTGCCAGCAGCCTCTATGGACAGGGAGAAGATGAGCAGTTCTTC. This translates into CASSLYGQGEDEQFF.

The table lists this clone with a few counts. The chain combines TRBV27 with TRBJ2-7, with 10 bases lining up with TRBD1. V lost 6 bases, J lost 5 bases, and 4 bases stayed unmatched. The CDR3 loop spans 13 amino acids. Per germline, CDR1 MNHEY and CDR2 SMNVEV (reference sequence). The CDR3 nucleotides are TGTGCCAGCAGAAAGACAGGGGGCAACGAGCAGTACTTC. It is translated as CASRKTGGNEQYF.